This T cell receptor beta chain was documented in a study of Ad26.COV2.S vaccination and SARS-CoV-2 variants. CDR1 is MGHRA, CDR2 YSYEKL, per germline. The CDR3 has 14 amino acids. Deletions cut 1 base from V and 1 base from J, with 7 bases between. This clone was observed a handful of times. Its antigen is still unknown. This sample includes further DNA sequences coding for the same CDR3. Study findings and constraints: Vaccinees reportedly had broad spike-specific CD8+ and CD4+ T cell responses. Recipients of either vaccine or placebo displayed similar breadth of non-spike TCRs.

Libraries were prepared by immunoSEQ multiplex PCR; TCRdb keeps only in-frame clonotypes and omits some of them. The sample has about 350,000 clones, around 90% seen once. The chain has TRBV4-1 and TRBJ1-1; D unresolved. This TCR derives from a human donor who had recovered from COVID-19. This specimen consisted of peripheral blood, obtained after recovery from COVID-19. This CDR3 reads CASSQGGGNTEAFF. CDR3 nucleotides: TGCGCCAGCAGCCAAGGGGGAGGGAACACTGAAGCTTTCTTT.